These 17 T cell receptor beta chains were all obtained from the same sample, sequenced in a study. TCRdb re-analysed the 5' RACE reads in MiXCR, keeping a single row per CDR3 protein. Of 7,100 or so distinct CDR3 sequences listed, 73% were seen once; the top ten hold around 4.1%. Treg sorting used a CD4+CD25+CD127-/low gate. The sequenced sample was tumor-infiltrating Tregs sorted from the breast tumor. These receptors all come from a female donor with breast cancer.

The chain combines TRBV20-1 with TRBJ2-3; D may be TRBD1 (6 bases). From germline, CDR1 is DFQATT and CDR2 SNEGSKA (reference sequence). Trimming removed 0 bases from V and 6 bases from J, with 7 bases in between. The CDR3 runs to 12 residues. The CDR3 is CSARDTGDTQYF. In nucleotides, the CDR3 is TGCAGTGCTAGAGATACAGGGGATACGCAGTATTTT.

The chain joins TRBV7-9 to TRBJ1-1; D gene unclear. Trimming pared 1 base from V and 0 bases from J, leaving 3 bases between. There are 13 residues in the CDR3. Germline V gene lookup returns CDR1 SEHNR and CDR2 FQNEAQ (reference sequence). The CDR3: CASSLGMNTEAFF. The CDR3 bases are TGTGCCAGCAGCTTAGGCATGAACACTGAAGCTTTCTTT.

J is TRBJ1-5 and V is TRBV4-2; TRBD1 might be the D (6 bases). V was clipped by 3 bases and J by 4 bases, with 13 bases between them. Germline V gene data show CDR1 as LGHNA and CDR2 as YNFKEQ. The CDR3 spans 15 residues. The CDR3 DNA sequence: TGTGCCAGCAGCCAGGTCGCAGGGACAAATCAGCCCCAGCATTTT. It specifies CASSQVAGTNQPQHF.

The V and J genes are TRBV19 and TRBJ2-1; D perhaps matches TRBD1 (6 bases). CDR1 is LNHDA, CDR2 SQIVND, per germline (reference sequence). The CDR3 has 16 amino acids. Trimming shortened V by 6 bases and J by 4 bases, and 19 bases separated the two germline ends. In DNA, the CDR3 is TGTGCCAGTAGCAAAGGGTTAGGGGGTATTTACAATGAGCAGTTCTTC. It codes for CASSKGLGGIYNEQFF.

This clonotype was seen once. The chain links TRBV7-8 to TRBJ2-7, with 13 bases matching TRBD2. Germline values: CDR1 SGHVS, CDR2 FQNEAQ. V shed 7 bases and J 9 bases; nucleotides not matched to a gene: 6. CDR3 length: 13 residues. Here the CDR3 DNA reads TGTGCCAGCACCGGACTAGCGGGAGACGCGCAGTACTTC. This sequence encodes CASTGLAGDAQYF.

The genes are TRBV27 and TRBJ1-6, with no clear D. The germline gives CDR1 MNHEY, CDR2 SMNVEV (reference sequence). V was cut by 5 bases and J by 7 bases, with 9 bases left in between. CDR3 length equals 13 residues. CDR3 DNA sequence: TGTGCCAGCAGTGCGGAGTTAAATTCACCCCTCCACTTT. Translated, it gives CASSAELNSPLHF.

V gene TRBV20-1 combines with J gene TRBJ1-5, with TRBD1 matching over 8 bases. This CDR3 is 14 amino acids long. Per germline, CDR1 DFQATT and CDR2 SNEGSKA (reference sequence). The V segment lost 6 bases and the J segment 10 bases; nucleotides outside the gene matches: 14. CDR3 residues: CSAKEGTGGRPQHF. As DNA, the CDR3 is TGCAGTGCCAAGGAGGGGACAGGAGGTCGTCCCCAGCATTTT.

This chain links TRBV10-1 with TRBJ2-3, with TRBD2 as a possible D gene (5 bases). V lost 9 bases and J 0 bases, leaving 7 bases between the germline ends. The CDR3 runs to 12 residues. Germline loops: CDR1 WNHNN, CDR2 SYGVQD (reference sequence). The CDR3: CASRGSTDTQYF. In DNA form, the CDR3 reads TGCGCCAGTCGGGGAAGCACAGATACGCAGTATTTT.

With respect to this clonotype: At one of its ends the junction is not consistent with the germline gene, which may arise from a read error. This chain connects TRBV7-9 to TRBJ2-1, with D perhaps being TRBD1 or TRBD2 (5 bases each). CDR1 SEHNR and CDR2 FQNEAQ come from the germline V gene (reference sequence). The CDR3 is 13 amino acids. CDR3 amino acids: CASSTSEGPEHFF. The DNA of the CDR3 is TGTGCCAGCAGCACGAGTGAGGGGCCCGAGCATTTCTTC.

This clonotype was recorded a few times. V is TRBV20-1 and J is TRBJ1-2; 7 nucleotides line up with TRBD1. The CDR3 extends over 14 amino acids. The V segment lost 2 bases and the J segment 3 bases; nucleotides outside the gene matches: 6. Germline V lookup: CDR1 DFQATT, CDR2 SNEGSKA (reference sequence). DNA of the CDR3: TGCAGTGCTAGACTTCTAACAGGGGACTATGGCTACACCTTC. Protein: CSARLLTGDYGYTF.

This chain links TRBV7-2 with TRBJ1-6, with 8 bases matching TRBD1. J gave up 0 bases and V 10 bases, and 5 bases lay outside the gene matches. The germline gives CDR1 SGHTA, CDR2 FQGNSA. The CDR3 is made up of 15 amino acids. CDR3 DNA: TGTGCCAACAGACAGGGGAGCTCCTATAATTCACCCCTCCACTTT. Its protein product is CANRQGSSYNSPLHF.

V and J are TRBV6-1 and TRBJ1-3; D is unclear. V dropped 6 bases and J dropped 4 bases, with 13 bases sitting between them. The CDR3 is 14 residues long. CDR1 and CDR2 from the germline V gene are MNHNS and SASEGT. The DNA for the CDR3 is TGTGCCAGCAGCGTGTCGGTTGACGGAAACACCATATATTTT. It specifies CASSVSVDGNTIYF.

In its sample, this clonotype was seen a few times. The chain is built from TRBV6-1 and TRBJ2-5; 10 nucleotides agree with TRBD1. CDR1 MNHNS and CDR2 SASEGT come from the germline V gene. The trim removed 5 bases at V and 4 bases at J, leaving 7 bases unmatched. The length of the CDR3 is 15 residues. CDR3 amino acids: CASSRAGDRGETQYF. In DNA form, the CDR3 reads TGTGCCAGCAGTCGAGCCGGGGACAGGGGAGAGACCCAGTACTTC.

The CDR3 DNA follows: TGCGCCAGCAGCCAACTGCCGACAGGGTCGGGCAGCGGGGAGCTGTTTTTT. Protein sequence: CASSQLPTGSGSGELFF. The chain employs TRBV5-1 and TRBJ2-2, with 7 bases matching TRBD1. The V and J ends lost 4 bases and 7 bases, in that order; junction bases with no gene match: 16. CDR3 length: 17 residues. The germline V gene has CDR1 SGHRS and CDR2 YFSETQ.

This sequence joins TRBV11-2 and TRBJ2-1; D is perhaps TRBD1 (6 bases). The CDR3 contains 13 residues. Trimming shortened V by 1 base and J by 12 bases, and 13 bases separated the two germline ends. In germline, CDR1 is SGHAT, CDR2 FQNNGV. The CDR3 bases are TGTGCCAGCAGCTTAGTTGAGGGGGTCGGGCAGTTCTTC. This translates into CASSLVEGVGQFF.

V is TRBV10-3 and J is TRBJ2-2; D might be TRBD2 (5 bases). V was clipped by 6 bases and J by 1 base, with 9 bases between them. This CDR3 region has 14 residues. Looked up from germline, CDR1 is ENHRY and CDR2 is SYGVKD. The CDR3 loop is CAISISENTGELFF. The CDR3 DNA reads TGTGCCATCAGCATTAGCGAGAACACCGGGGAGCTGTTTTTT.

The chain is built from TRBV5-1 and TRBJ2-7; 14 bases are shared with TRBD2. The V gene end was trimmed by 2 bases and the J gene end by 6 bases; junction bases not matched to a gene: 7. Germline V gene data show CDR1 as SGHRS and CDR2 as YFSETQ. The CDR3 is made up of 16 amino acids. CDR3: CASSLPGTSGRTEQYF. CDR3 in DNA: TGCGCCAGCAGCTTACCTGGGACTAGCGGGAGAACCGAGCAGTACTTC.